The 15 T cell receptor beta chains given below trace back to one sample, sequenced in a study of T cell repertoires in cytomegalovirus infection (dated by TCRdb to the late 2010s). TCRdb lists the instrument as Illumina HiSeq 1500. TCRdb reprocessing: public reads trimmed at Q25 with fastp, clones called with MiXCR, in-frame beta chains kept. Each entry merges the rows of one CDR3 protein and shows their most common DNA and genes. Recorded for this sample are more than 200,000 distinct CDR3 sequences; approximately 9.1% of them occurred a single time. The ten largest account for about 16% of the sample. Sequencing was carried out using PBMCs. These receptors came from a human donor in good health (CMV status not recorded). Some clones in this sample may be carry-over from other donors' samples.

This clonotype appeared many times. The rearrangement links TRBV12-3 or TRBV12-4 to TRBJ1-2, with TRBD1 as a possible D gene (5 bases). This CDR3 is 12 amino acids long. The germline V and J ends were trimmed by 3 bases and 8 bases, with 10 bases remaining between them. The DNA for the CDR3 is TGTGCCAGCAGTTTTGTTAGGGGAGGCTACACCTTC. Its translation: CASSFVRGGYTF.

The chain employs TRBV29-1 and TRBJ1-1; tentatively, D is TRBD1 (5 bases). Trimming removed 6 bases from V and 0 bases from J, with 8 bases in between. Looked up from germline, CDR1 is SQVTM and CDR2 is ANQGSEA. This CDR3 has 12 residues. The CDR3 sequence: CSVGDLNTEAFF. The CDR3, as DNA: TGCAGCGTGGGGGACTTGAACACTGAAGCTTTCTTT.

Many counts were recorded for this clonotype. The chain employs TRBV4-3 and TRBJ2-1, with 7 bases that match TRBD2. The CDR3 runs 19 residues. The ends lost 0 bases at V and 1 base at J; junction bases unmatched: 12. Germline CDR1 and CDR2: LGHNA and YSLEER. The CDR3 spells CASSQDLGLSGGSYNEQFF. The CDR3 nucleotides are TGCGCCAGCAGCCAAGATCTTGGGCTATCGGGGGGATCCTACAATGAGCAGTTCTTC.

Ten or more counts support this clonotype. This chain joins TRBV12-3 or TRBV12-4 and TRBJ1-1; 12 bases match TRBD1. CDR3 size: 17 residues. With V trimmed by 3 bases and J by 6 bases, 11 bases remained unmatched. CDR3 bases: TGTGCCAGCAGTTTCACCGGGACAGGGGGCTTGGGTGCTGAAGCTTTCTTT. Amino acid sequence: CASSFTGTGGLGAEAFF.

This clonotype was recorded many times. The chain couples TRBV7-2 to TRBJ1-6, with 7 bases that match TRBD1. Trimming at V came to 1 base and at J to 10 bases, leaving 7 bases not matched to a gene. The CDR3 loop spans 15 amino acids. The germline CDR1 and CDR2 sequences are SGHTA and FQGNSA. Here the CDR3 reads CASSLGRGGHSPLHF. The DNA for the CDR3 is TGTGCCAGCAGCTTAGGGCGAGGGGGCCACTCACCCCTCCACTTT. Together with reference TRBV7-2 and TRBJ1-6, the CDR3 gives the full variable domain: GAGVSQSPSNKVTEKGKDVELRCDPISGHTALYWYRQSLGQGLEFLIYFQGNSAPDKSGLPSDRFSAERTGGSVSTLTIQRTQQEDSAVYLCASSLGRGGHSPLHFGNGTRLTVT.

This clonotype was seen ten or more times. Here the CDR3 reads CASSPRTGMNTEAFF. The CDR3 region has the DNA TGTGCCAGCAGCCCGAGGACAGGCATGAACACTGAAGCTTTCTTT. The chain employs TRBV7-2 and TRBJ1-1; 7 nucleotides match TRBD1. Germline loops: CDR1 SGHTA, CDR2 FQGNSA. With 5 bases clipped from V and 0 bases from J, the junction kept 6 bases outside the gene matches. This CDR3 has 15 residues. Filled out from reference TRBV7-2 and TRBJ1-1, the complete variable domain reads GAGVSQSPSNKVTEKGKDVELRCDPISGHTALYWYRQSLGQGLEFLIYFQGNSAPDKSGLPSDRFSAERTGGSVSTLTIQRTQQEDSAVYLCASSPRTGMNTEAFFGQGTRLTVV.

This clonotype came up once. The J gene is TRBJ1-2, the V gene TRBV6-1; the D gene is possibly TRBD1 (5 bases). This CDR3 has 13 amino acids. V was pared by 6 bases and J by 6 bases, with 14 bases between. CDR1 MNHNS and CDR2 SASEGT come from the germline V gene. CDR3 sequence (DNA): TGTGCCAGCAGGCCCGGGGGGGTGGATGGCTACACCTTC. Amino acids: CASRPGGVDGYTF.

This clonotype was counted many times. V and J are TRBV29-1 and TRBJ1-5; D is possibly TRBD1 (5 bases). The CDR3 covers 12 residues. Germline V gene data show CDR1 as SQVTM and CDR2 as ANQGSEA. V gave up 7 bases and J gave up 5 bases, with 12 bases separating them. CDR3 in DNA: TGCAGCGCCCGTACGGGGGATCAGCCCCAGCATTTT. Its translation: CSARTGDQPQHF.

This clonotype was found many times. This chain connects TRBV7-2 to TRBJ1-1; unclear D gene. Germline V gene sequence: CDR1 SGHTA, CDR2 FQGNSA. The CDR3 consists of 15 residues. With 2 bases removed from V and 4 bases from J, the gap between germline ends came to 14 bases. CDR3 in DNA: TGTGCCAGCAGCTTATCCTGGGCCGGTGGCACTGAAGCTTTCTTT. It translates to CASSLSWAGGTEAFF.

The chain links TRBV6-6 to TRBJ2-1; D might be TRBD2 (6 bases). CDR3 size: 16 residues. V lost 5 bases and J lost 9, with 23 bases in between. CDR1 is MNHNY, CDR2 SVGAGI, per germline (reference sequence). CDR3 in DNA: TGTGCCAGCAGTGTTGTTAGTCTGGAGGGAGGACCTGAGCAGTTCTTC. This translates into CASSVVSLEGGPEQFF.

V and J are TRBV19 and TRBJ1-1; the D gene is possibly TRBD1 (6 bases). CDR1 is LNHDA and CDR2 is SQIVND in the germline V gene (reference sequence). Trimming pared 6 bases from V and 7 bases from J, leaving 15 bases between. The CDR3 is 13 residues long. CDR3 in DNA: TGTGCCAGTAGACCAGACAGGCTTCTTGAAGCTTTCTTT. As protein: CASRPDRLLEAFF.

This clonotype was seen more than once but under ten times. The genes are TRBV20-1 and TRBJ2-5, with 10 bases that match TRBD2. The germline CDR1 and CDR2 sequences are DFQATT and SNEGSKA (reference sequence). V dropped 1 base and J dropped 5; count of bases not matched to a gene: 10. The CDR3 length is 16 residues. CDR3 residues: CSARVSSGRLAETQYF. CDR3 nucleotide sequence: TGCAGTGCTAGAGTATCTAGCGGGAGATTGGCGGAGACCCAGTACTTC.

The rearrangement links TRBV28 to TRBJ2-7, with D maybe TRBD1 (7 bases). CDR1 and CDR2 from the germline V gene are MDHEN and SYDVKM. With 6 bases removed from V and 2 bases from J, the gap between germline ends came to 11 bases. CDR3 length: 13 amino acids. CDR3 nucleotides: TGTGCCAGCAGGCGGGACAGTCCCTACGAGCAGTACTTC. Translation gives CASRRDSPYEQYF. The entire variable domain, with the rest obtained from reference TRBV28 and TRBJ2-7, is as follows: DVKVTQSSRYLVKRTGEKVFLECVQDMDHENMFWYRQDPGLGLRLIYFSYDVKMKEKGDIPEGYSVSREKKERFSLILESASTNQTSMYLCASRRDSPYEQYFGPGTRLTVT.

This clonotype was found many times. The chain links TRBV7-2 to TRBJ2-2; D tentatively fits TRBD1 or TRBD2 (5 bases each). CDR3 size: 14 residues. V lost 4 bases to trimming and J lost 7 bases, with 13 bases between them. Germline V gene sequence: CDR1 SGHTA, CDR2 FQGNSA. CDR3 sequence: CASSSQRGIGELFF. For the CDR3, the DNA is TGTGCCAGCAGCTCACAGAGGGGAATCGGGGAGCTGTTTTTT.

This clonotype has ten or more counts. The gene calls are TRBV11-2 and TRBJ1-6, with 7 positions matching TRBD1. CDR1 and CDR2 from the germline V gene are SGHAT and FQNNGV. The CDR3 sequence is 15 residues long. The J segment lost 9 bases and the V segment lost 3 bases, leaving 8 bases of the junction unmatched. The CDR3 loop reads CASSFRAGGTSPLHF. Written as DNA, the CDR3 is TGTGCCAGCAGCTTCAGGGCAGGGGGGACTTCACCCCTCCACTTT.